What follows is one T cell receptor (beta chain) and its context. Its antigen is still unknown. The repertoire was sequenced with immunoSEQ multiplex PCR; TCRdb's copy has only in-frame clones and lacks some. The sample holds some 30,000 clones, around 67% seen once. This sample stems from a study of vaccination effects on CD4 cells after COVID-19. Antigen-specific CD4+ T cells expanded by the ViraFEST assay with viral peptide pools were then sequenced. The culture ran for approximately 10 days before CD4+ T cells were isolated. Each person got two doses of an mRNA SARS-CoV-2 vaccine, BNT162b2 or mRNA-1273. The source of this sequence is a human donor who received a COVID-19 vaccine. The source was CD4+ T cells from PBMCs cultured with HCoV-229E spike peptides, collected after COVID-19 vaccination.

In nucleotides, the CDR3 is TGTGCCAGTAGTATTTCGACAGGGGCAGGGGAGACCCAGTACTTC. Translation gives CASSISTGAGETQYF. This chain uses TRBV19 with TRBJ2-5, with 8 nucleotides matching TRBD1. CDR1 is LNHDA and CDR2 is SQIVND in the germline V gene (reference sequence). This CDR3 comprises 15 residues. Trimming at V came to 3 bases and at J to 5 bases, leaving 8 bases not matched to a gene.